Following are 20 T cell receptor beta chains from one sample sequenced in a study of cytomegalovirus exposure and HLA in healthy donors. The primer mix had 60 Vbeta and 13 Jbeta primers. Measured with immunoSEQ multiplex PCR; TCRdb has only the in-frame clones, and not every one. The sample records about 180,000 clones, roughly three quarters being singletons. Sequenced input: PBMCs. Source of these receptors: a woman aged 45-60 years in good health and CMV-seropositive.

V gene TRBV4-1 combines with J gene TRBJ1-5; TRBD1 agrees at 11 bases. This CDR3 has 16 amino acids. Losses at the gene ends were 2 bases for V and 4 bases for J; bases not matched to a gene: 4. Germline V gene data show CDR1 as MGHRA and CDR2 as YSYEKL. The CDR3 is CASSQPGTGGNQPQHF. For the CDR3, the DNA is TGCGCCAGCAGCCAACCCGGGACAGGGGGGAATCAGCCCCAGCATTTT.

This clone is a singleton in its sample. The chain is built from TRBV27 and TRBJ1-2; 9 positions match TRBD1. This CDR3 contains 15 residues. CDR1 is MNHEY and CDR2 is SMNVEV in the germline V gene (reference sequence). Germline trimming cut 6 bases from V and 4 bases from J; bases unmatched to any gene: 9. Written as DNA, the CDR3 is TGTGCCAGCAGAGACTACGCGGGACAGGGCTATGGCTACACCTTC. It is translated as CASRDYAGQGYGYTF.

This chain links TRBV30 with TRBJ1-6; TRBD1 matches at 8 bases. CDR1 and CDR2 from the germline V gene are GTSNPN and SVGIG (reference sequence). This CDR3 is built from 16 residues. V was pared by 3 bases and J by 7 bases, with 11 bases of the junction left unmatched. CDR3 amino acids: CAWSPLRTGMNSPLHF. CDR3 DNA: TGTGCCTGGAGCCCCCTACGGACAGGGATGAATTCACCCCTCCACTTT.

This clone appeared a single time. The chain couples TRBV19 to TRBJ1-5; tentatively, D is TRBD1 (5 bases). The CDR3 covers 17 residues. The germline CDR1 and CDR2 sequences are LNHDA and SQIVND (reference sequence). With 5 bases removed from V and 6 bases from J, the gap between germline ends came to 23 bases. CDR3 sequence: CASSVAGAGSGGQPQHF. DNA for the CDR3: TGTGCCAGTAGTGTCGCCGGGGCCGGCAGCGGGGGTCAGCCCCAGCATTTT.

In its sample, this clone was seen a few times. V usage is TRBV7-2 and J usage is TRBJ1-5; perhaps TRBD1 as D (6 bases). CDR1 and CDR2 (germline): SGHTA, FQGNSA. The CDR3 loop spans 13 amino acids. Between the trimmed V and J ends, which lost 10 bases and 4 bases, there was a span of 14 bases. The CDR3 DNA is TGTGCCACTGCAGGGGTGAGAAATCAGCCCCAGCATTTT. It yields the protein CATAGVRNQPQHF. Based on the CDR3 plus reference TRBV7-2 and TRBJ1-5, the full variable domain is GAGVSQSPSNKVTEKGKDVELRCDPISGHTALYWYRQSLGQGLEFLIYFQGNSAPDKSGLPSDRFSAERTGGSVSTLTIQRTQQEDSAVYLCATAGVRNQPQHFGDGTRLSIL.

The chain carries TRBV9 and TRBJ2-5, with D unresolved. The germline V gene has CDR1 SGDLS and CDR2 YYNGEE. The germline V and J ends were trimmed by 4 bases and 4 bases, with 11 bases remaining between them. The CDR3 spans 13 residues. The CDR3 region has the DNA TGTGCCAGCAGCCCCGATCCCGGAGAGACCCAGTACTTC. Translated: CASSPDPGETQYF.

The table lists this clone with a count of one. This chain links TRBV28 with TRBJ1-6; D not certain. Trimming pared 1 base from V and 9 bases from J, leaving 10 bases between. Germline V gives CDR1 MDHEN, CDR2 SYDVKM. The CDR3 runs to 14 residues. The CDR3 DNA sequence: TGTGCCAGCAGTTTATTAAGGAGTGGTTCACCCCTCCACTTT. It is translated as CASSLLRSGSPLHF.

The sample holds a few counts of this clone. Sequence at one end of the junction differs from germline and may be a read error. J is TRBJ2-7 and V is TRBV30; 11 bases match TRBD1. The CDR3 is 11 residues long. The V gene's germline CDR1 is GTSNPN and CDR2 SVGIG (reference sequence). The CDR3 is CAWSDRDRGDF. As DNA, the CDR3 is TGTGCCTGGAGTGACCGGGACAGGGGGGACTTC.

This chain uses TRBV6-6 with TRBJ2-7; TRBD2 might be the D (6 bases). V was pared by 6 bases and J by 2 bases, with 20 bases between. The V gene's germline CDR1 is MNHNY and CDR2 SVGAGI (reference sequence). The CDR3 runs 16 residues. DNA of the CDR3: TGTGCCAGCAGCCACAATGACGGGACTGATCCCTACGAGCAGTACTTC. Its translation: CASSHNDGTDPYEQYF.

The chain links TRBV5-6 to TRBJ1-2; no clear D. V was pared by 7 bases and J by 3 bases, with 13 bases between. Germline V gene lookup returns CDR1 SGHDT and CDR2 YYEEEE. The CDR3 is 13 amino acids. CDR3: CASLSYADYGYTF. The DNA for the CDR3 is TGTGCCAGCCTCTCCTACGCGGACTATGGCTACACCTTC.

The V gene is TRBV11-1, the J gene TRBJ2-3; 13 bases agree with TRBD2. With 6 bases clipped from V and 2 bases from J, the junction kept 8 bases outside the gene matches. Germline CDR1 SGHAT, CDR2 FQDESV (reference sequence). The CDR3 has 17 residues. The CDR3: CASSTGTSGAFTDTQYF. The CDR3 DNA sequence: TGTGCCAGCAGTACCGGGACTAGCGGGGCTTTCACAGATACGCAGTATTTT.

V and J are TRBV5-8 and TRBJ1-4; 8 positions match TRBD1. Germline values: CDR1 SGHTS, CDR2 YDEGEE. The V and J ends lost 2 bases and 6 bases, in that order; junction bases with no gene match: 6. There are 15 residues in the CDR3. The DNA for the CDR3 is TGTGCCAGCAGCTTCAGGGGGCAAAGAGATGAAAAACTGTTTTTT. It specifies CASSFRGQRDEKLFF.

Worth noting for this clone: Compared with germline, one end of the junction differs, possibly owing to a read error. The rearrangement joins TRBV5-1 to TRBJ1-6; weak D call: TRBD1 (5 bases). The CDR3 has 13 residues. The germline CDR1 and CDR2 sequences are SGHRS and YFSETQ. The CDR3 bases are TGCGCCAGCAGGTTGGACATTAATTCACCCCTCCACTTT. It specifies CASRLDINSPLHF. Looking up the rest from reference TRBV5-1 and TRBJ1-6 gives the full variable domain: KAGVTQTPRYLIKTRGQQVTLSCSPISGHRSVSWYQQTPGQGLQFLFEYFSETQRNKGNFPGRFSGRQFSNSRSEMNVSTLELGDSALYLCASRLDINSPLHFGNGTRLTVT.

The chain couples TRBV2 to TRBJ1-6; D may be TRBD1 (6 bases). V lost 5 bases and J 10 bases, leaving 18 bases between the germline ends. The CDR3 runs 15 residues. In germline, CDR1 is SNHLY, CDR2 FYNNEI. CDR3 protein: CASSRGGLGRSPLHF. DNA for the CDR3: TGTGCCAGCAGTCGGGGGGGGCTAGGGCGATCACCCCTCCACTTT.

The chain joins TRBV10-3 to TRBJ1-4, with D tentatively TRBD1 (5 bases). Germline V lookup: CDR1 ENHRY, CDR2 SYGVKD. CDR3 length equals 13 residues. V was clipped by 7 bases and J by 10 bases, with 16 bases between them. The CDR3 protein is CAINGERGGKLFF. The CDR3 nucleotides read TGTGCCATCAATGGAGAGAGGGGAGGAAAACTGTTTTTT.

This sequence joins TRBV30 and TRBJ2-5; D call uncertain. CDR1 and CDR2 from the germline V gene are GTSNPN and SVGIG (reference sequence). V gave up 6 bases and J gave up 4 bases, with 9 bases separating them. CDR3 length: 11 residues. CDR3: CACLTRETQYF. The CDR3 region has the DNA TGTGCCTGCCTCACAAGAGAGACCCAGTACTTC.

This clone was observed once. The chain is built from TRBV7-8 and TRBJ2-3; no reliable D call. V was trimmed by 5 bases and J by 2 bases, leaving 8 bases between them. The CDR3 totals 13 residues. Germline V gives CDR1 SGHVS, CDR2 FQNEAQ. CDR3 residues: CASSLPYTDTQYF. The CDR3 bases are TGTGCCAGCAGCCTCCCTTACACAGATACGCAGTATTTT.

This chain connects TRBV27 to TRBJ2-7; 7 nucleotides line up with TRBD1. The CDR3 sequence is 14 residues long. The germline CDR1 and CDR2 sequences are MNHEY and SMNVEV (reference sequence). V lost 5 bases and J lost 2; bases outside the gene matches: 6. The CDR3 loop is CASSTGALTYEQYF. The DNA for the CDR3 is TGTGCCAGCAGTACAGGGGCGTTAACCTACGAGCAGTACTTC.

This chain connects TRBV30 to TRBJ1-2; 8 bases agree with TRBD1. The CDR3 is 12 amino acids. CDR1 GTSNPN and CDR2 SVGIG come from the germline V gene (reference sequence). V lost 2 bases and J lost 6; bases outside the gene matches: 2. The CDR3 DNA reads TGTGCCTGGAGTCAGGGGGCAAATGGCTACACCTTC. It is translated as CAWSQGANGYTF. The full variable domain, rest sourced from reference TRBV30 and TRBJ1-2, is SQTIHQWPATLVQPVGSPLSLECTVEGTSNPNLYWYRQAAGRGLQLLFYSVGIGQISSEVPQNLSASRPQDRQFILSSKKLLLSDSGFYLCAWSQGANGYTFGSGTRLTVV.

The chain combines TRBV7-9 with TRBJ2-1, with D tentatively TRBD1 (5 bases). The CDR3 is 14 residues long. Germline assignment: CDR1 SEHNR and CDR2 FQNEAQ (reference sequence). The V gene lost 2 bases and the J gene lost 5 bases, with 10 bases spanning the gap. CDR3 in amino acids: CASSLSGYDNEQFF. In DNA, the CDR3 is TGTGCCAGCAGCTTATCAGGGTACGACAATGAGCAGTTCTTC.